The entry below gives a single T cell receptor (beta chain) sequence along with its context. This clonotype was found many times. The antigen it binds to is not known. One base away there is no much larger clone; base qualities are not given. These data come from a study of blood T cells in healthy people across ages (dated by TCRdb to about 2015). Concerning the study at large: Template switching captured roughly one uniquely barcoded TCR beta cDNA molecule per two T cells in model experiments. The study measured age-related changes in TCR beta repertoire diversity using deep sequencing normalized with unique cDNA molecular identifiers. For two donors (one aged 18 to 30 and one aged 80 or older), the study analyzed two additional independent replicas of 1 million unique cDNA reads from the same blood draw. Donors were grouped into four age groups: young (average 16 years), middle-aged (39), aged (around 56) and long-lived (around 82).

The roughly 39 donors, aged roughly 6 to 90 years, were systemically healthy Caucasian individuals from Russia. Approximately 9 milliliters of peripheral blood were collected from each donor into EDTA-treated Vacutainer tubes. Ficoll-Paque density-gradient centrifugation was used to isolate PBMCs, with at least 6.5 million per sample. Trizol reagent was used to extract total RNA from PBMCs, with at least 5 micrograms per sample. The percentages of naive CD45RAhigh/CD27high T cells were determined by flow cytometry on a PBMC aliquot from every donor. The library was built by means of 5' RACE. The run used an Illumina HiSeq 2500. The second PCR ran for about 6 to 12 cycles and used a J-beta primer mix along with a sample-barcoded 5' primer. Each TCR beta cDNA molecule received a unique molecular identifier from a template-switch 5' adaptor carrying 12 random nucleotides. Each sample yielded at least 2.5 million CDR3-containing paired-end reads. The Mint cDNA synthesis kit, primed by a TRBC-specific oligonucleotide, was used to synthesize first-strand cDNA from all RNA. After uracil-DNA glycosylase treatment, a first 18-cycle PCR used universal primers M1SS and BC2_uni_R on all cDNA. On the study's bioinformatics: Normalization of each sample was performed by random selection of 1 million high-quality reads, each carrying a distinct molecular identifier. Reads sharing molecular identifiers were discarded rather than binned into consensus sequences. MiTCR, with a Q25 quality threshold and the strictest error-elimination algorithm, was used for CDR3 identification, clonotype clustering and error correction. Lower-bound total TCR beta diversity was estimated with a nonparametric unseen species model using Euler transformation. TCRdb's own reprocessing of the public reads used fastp at Q25 and MiXCR and kept productive beta chains. Rows with a matching CDR3 protein are joined into one entry that keeps the most common DNA and genes. These V and J calls rely on TCRdb rather than the paper's analysis. This sample holds about 930,000 distinct CDR3 sequences; 25% to 35% were observed only once. About 10% of the sample comes from the top ten.

Trimming accounts for 6 bases at V and 4 bases at J, while the number of junction bases matched to no gene is 6. From the cysteine through the phenylalanine, the CDR3 covers 14 amino acids. Only the CDR3 DNA stays, 42 bases, in frame from base 1. The germline V gene sets CDR1 to MNHNS and CDR2 to SASEGT. The paper as a whole reports these results and caveats: Compared with the aged group, the long-lived group had more naive CD4+ T cells, fewer expanded clones and increased TCR diversity, suggesting age selection. Bulk unsorted PBMC profiling prevented conclusive comparison of naive and antigen-experienced compartments. As age increased, observed TCR beta diversity per million T cells dropped in a roughly linear way, and a significant reduction was already evident by age about 40. Because donor CMV infection status was unknown, age-related changes in expanded clonotypes were potentially confounded. Observed TCR beta diversity correlated strongly with the percentage of naive T cells measured by flow cytometry. Estimates of total diversity based on one million sequenced T cells were regarded as lower bounds and as underestimates.

The data also belong to a second study, concerning T cells of mothers and their children. As noted in the second study: Nine systemically healthy Caucasian individuals served as donors, namely three mothers together with their six children. cDNA synthesis consumed the entire amount of extracted RNA, loaded at approximately 1.4 ug RNA in each 15 ul reaction. In the second PCR, sample barcodes and 2-4 random nucleotides were introduced via the M1S primer. More than 8 million TCR beta CDR3 reads were obtained from each mother, and 2.5 million to 3 million reads were obtained from each child. TCR recombination output is similarly shaped by thymic selection in related and unrelated pairs, with a minor effect exerted by inherited differences. Normalized repertoire overlap in related mother-child pairs was always slightly higher than in unrelated mother-child pairs, but the difference was never significant. No persistent microchimeric T cell clones were detected, at a sensitivity of about 100 clones per million clonotypes. In the study, deep NGS was used to compare the TCR beta repertoires of mothers and children, and features distinguishing related mother-child pairs from unrelated individuals were sought. On average, the children were around 11 +/- 4 years old, while the mothers were about 37 +/- 4 years old. After adapter ligation was performed with NEBNext reagents, the libraries were sequenced on an Illumina HiSeq 2000 with 100+100 nt paired-end reads. Mother and child libraries were prepared a month apart and sequenced in separate runs to prevent cross-contamination. Between 500,000 and 2,000,000 distinct TCR beta clonotypes were identified per donor. Naive TCR beta clonotypes were estimated from low-frequency clonotypes matched to each donor's FACS-determined naive share, without sorting.

The clonotype was recovered from a woman aged 40 to 50 in good health. This receptor chain uses TRBV6-1 and TRBJ2-7, and 10 junction bases match TRBD2. The sequenced sample consisted of blood. The DNA sequence is given as TGTGCCAGCAGCAAAGGGACTAGCGTGTACGAGCAGTACTTC. It codes for CASSKGTSVYEQYF.